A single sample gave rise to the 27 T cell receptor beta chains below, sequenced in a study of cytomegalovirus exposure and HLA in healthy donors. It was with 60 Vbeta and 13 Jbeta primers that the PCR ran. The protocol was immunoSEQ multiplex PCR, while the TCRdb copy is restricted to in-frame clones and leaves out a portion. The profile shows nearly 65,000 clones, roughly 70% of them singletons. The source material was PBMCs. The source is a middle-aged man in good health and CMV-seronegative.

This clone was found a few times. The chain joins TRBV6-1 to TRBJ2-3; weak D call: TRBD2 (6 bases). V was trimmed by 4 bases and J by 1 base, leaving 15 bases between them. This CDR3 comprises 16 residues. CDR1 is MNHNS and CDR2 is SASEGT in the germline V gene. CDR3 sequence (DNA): TGTGCCAGCAGTGCTGCGGGGAGGCAACGCACAGATACGCAGTATTTT. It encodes CASSAAGRQRTDTQYF.

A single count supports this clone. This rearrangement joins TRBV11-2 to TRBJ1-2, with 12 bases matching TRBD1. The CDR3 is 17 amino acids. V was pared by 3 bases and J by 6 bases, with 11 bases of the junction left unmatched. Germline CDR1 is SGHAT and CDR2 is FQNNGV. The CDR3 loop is CASSFRDRGRQSDGYTF. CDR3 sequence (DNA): TGTGCCAGCAGCTTTAGGGACAGGGGGCGTCAAAGTGATGGCTACACCTTC.

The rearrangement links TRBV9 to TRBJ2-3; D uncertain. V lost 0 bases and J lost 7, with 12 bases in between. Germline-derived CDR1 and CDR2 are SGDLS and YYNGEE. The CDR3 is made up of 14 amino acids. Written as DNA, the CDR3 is TGTGCCAGCAGCGTAGACGGCGGAATAAATACGCAGTATTTT. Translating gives CASSVDGGINTQYF.

CDR3: CASSPVFRDRVNTGELFF. For the CDR3, the DNA is TGTGCCAGCAGCCCAGTTTTCCGGGACAGGGTAAACACCGGGGAGCTGTTTTTT. The genes are TRBV5-5 and TRBJ2-2; 9 bases agree with TRBD1. Germline V gene sequence: CDR1 SGHKS, CDR2 YYEKEE (reference sequence). The trim removed 4 bases at V and 2 bases at J, leaving 12 bases unmatched. CDR3 length: 18 residues.

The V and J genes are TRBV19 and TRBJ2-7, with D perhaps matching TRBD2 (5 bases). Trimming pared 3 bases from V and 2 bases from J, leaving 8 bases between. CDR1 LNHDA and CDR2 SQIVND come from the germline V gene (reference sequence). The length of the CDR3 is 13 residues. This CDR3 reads CASSIEGPYEQYF. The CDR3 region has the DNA TGTGCCAGTAGTATTGAGGGCCCCTACGAGCAGTACTTC.

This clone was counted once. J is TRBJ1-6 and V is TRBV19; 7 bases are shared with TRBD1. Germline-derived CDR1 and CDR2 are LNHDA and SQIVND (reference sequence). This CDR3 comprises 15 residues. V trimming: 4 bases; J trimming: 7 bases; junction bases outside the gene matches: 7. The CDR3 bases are TGTGCCAGTAGTAATCTGAGACAGGGAAATTCACCCCTCCACTTT. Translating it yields CASSNLRQGNSPLHF.

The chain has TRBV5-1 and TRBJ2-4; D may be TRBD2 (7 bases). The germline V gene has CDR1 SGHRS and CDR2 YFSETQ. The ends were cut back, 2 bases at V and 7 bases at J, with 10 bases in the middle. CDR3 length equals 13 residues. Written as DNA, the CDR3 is TGCGCCAGCAGCTTAGGGGGGGGGAACATTCAGTACTTC. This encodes CASSLGGGNIQYF.

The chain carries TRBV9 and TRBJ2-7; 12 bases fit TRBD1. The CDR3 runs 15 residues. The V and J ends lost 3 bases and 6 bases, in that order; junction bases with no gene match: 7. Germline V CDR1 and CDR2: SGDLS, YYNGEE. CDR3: CASSGFRDRGLEQYF. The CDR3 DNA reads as TGTGCCAGCAGCGGATTCCGGGACAGGGGGCTCGAGCAGTACTTC.

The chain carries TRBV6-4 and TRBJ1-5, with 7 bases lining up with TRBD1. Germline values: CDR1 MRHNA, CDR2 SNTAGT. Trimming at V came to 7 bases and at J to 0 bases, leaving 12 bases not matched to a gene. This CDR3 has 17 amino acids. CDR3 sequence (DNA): TGTGCCAGCAATCCCCACGGGACAGCGTATAGCAATCAGCCCCAGCATTTT. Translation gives CASNPHGTAYSNQPQHF.

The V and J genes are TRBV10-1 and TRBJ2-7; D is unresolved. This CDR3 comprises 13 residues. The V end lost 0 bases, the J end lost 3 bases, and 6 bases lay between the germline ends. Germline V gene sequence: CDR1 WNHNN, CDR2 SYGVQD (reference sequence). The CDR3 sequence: CASSESERYEQYF. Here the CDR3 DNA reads TGCGCCAGCAGTGAGTCAGAGCGCTACGAGCAGTACTTC.

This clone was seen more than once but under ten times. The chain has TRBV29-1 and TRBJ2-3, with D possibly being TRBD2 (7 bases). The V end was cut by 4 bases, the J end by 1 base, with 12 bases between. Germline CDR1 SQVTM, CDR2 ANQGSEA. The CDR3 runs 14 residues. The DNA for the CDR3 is TGCAGCGTTGTGGGGGGGCCCCGCACAGATACGCAGTATTTT. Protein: CSVVGGPRTDTQYF.

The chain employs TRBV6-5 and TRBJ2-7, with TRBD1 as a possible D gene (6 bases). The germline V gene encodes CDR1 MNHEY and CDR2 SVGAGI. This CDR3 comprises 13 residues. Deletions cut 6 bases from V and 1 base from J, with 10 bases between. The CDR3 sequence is CASSQGISYEQYF. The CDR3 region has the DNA TGTGCCAGCAGCCAGGGGATTTCCTACGAGCAGTACTTC.

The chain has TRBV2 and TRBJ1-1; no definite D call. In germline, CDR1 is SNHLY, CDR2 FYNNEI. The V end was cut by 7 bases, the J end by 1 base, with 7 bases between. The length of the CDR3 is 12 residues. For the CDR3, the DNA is TGTGCCAGCATTACAGCGAACACTGAAGCTTTCTTT. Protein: CASITANTEAFF. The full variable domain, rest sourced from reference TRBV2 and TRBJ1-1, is EPEVTQTPSHQVTQMGQEVILRCVPISNHLYFYWYRQILGQKVEFLVSFYNNEISEKSEIFDDQFSVERPDGSNFTLKIRSTKLEDSAMYFCASITANTEAFFGQGTRLTVV.

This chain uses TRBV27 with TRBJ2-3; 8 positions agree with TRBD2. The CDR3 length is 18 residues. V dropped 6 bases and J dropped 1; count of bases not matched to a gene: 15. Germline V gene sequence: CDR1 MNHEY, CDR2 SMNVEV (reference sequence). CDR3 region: CASRVRGGIIMGTDTQYF. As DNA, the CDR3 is TGTGCCAGCAGGGTGCGCGGGGGGATTATCATGGGCACAGATACGCAGTATTTT.

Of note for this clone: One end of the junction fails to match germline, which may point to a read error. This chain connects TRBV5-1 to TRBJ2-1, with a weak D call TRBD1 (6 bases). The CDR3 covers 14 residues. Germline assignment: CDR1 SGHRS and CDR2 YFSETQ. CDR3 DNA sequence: TGCGTCAGCAGCGAAACAGGGTCGGGCTATGAGCAGTTCTTC. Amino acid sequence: CVSSETGSGYEQFF.

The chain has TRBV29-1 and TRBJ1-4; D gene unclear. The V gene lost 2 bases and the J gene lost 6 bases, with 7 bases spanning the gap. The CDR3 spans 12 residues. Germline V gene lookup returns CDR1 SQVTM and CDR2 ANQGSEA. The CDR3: CSVETLDEKLFF. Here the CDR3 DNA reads TGCAGCGTTGAAACCTTAGATGAAAAACTGTTTTTT.

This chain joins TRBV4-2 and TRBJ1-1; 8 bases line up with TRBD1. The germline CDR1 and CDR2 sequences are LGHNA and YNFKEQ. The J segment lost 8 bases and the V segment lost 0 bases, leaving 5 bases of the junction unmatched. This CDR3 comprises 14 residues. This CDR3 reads CASSQEARTGEAFF. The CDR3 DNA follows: TGTGCCAGCAGCCAAGAAGCTCGGACAGGGGAAGCTTTCTTT.

The CDR3 here is CASSITGRGAGTDTQYF. CDR3 nucleotides: TGTGCCAGTAGTATTACGGGCAGGGGGGCCGGCACAGATACGCAGTATTTT. The rearrangement links TRBV19 to TRBJ2-3; a weak D match, TRBD1 (7 bases). CDR3 size: 17 residues. Trimming took 3 bases from V and 1 from J, leaving 17 bases between them. CDR1 is LNHDA and CDR2 is SQIVND in the germline V gene (reference sequence).

The CDR3 DNA is TGTGCCAGTAGTATGAGAGCGGGGGGGTCCACAGATACGCAGTATTTT. This codes for CASSMRAGGSTDTQYF. This sequence joins TRBV19 and TRBJ2-3; 10 bases match TRBD2. Germline values: CDR1 LNHDA, CDR2 SQIVND (reference sequence). The length of the CDR3 is 16 residues. The V gene end was trimmed by 3 bases and the J gene end by 2 bases; junction bases not matched to a gene: 5.

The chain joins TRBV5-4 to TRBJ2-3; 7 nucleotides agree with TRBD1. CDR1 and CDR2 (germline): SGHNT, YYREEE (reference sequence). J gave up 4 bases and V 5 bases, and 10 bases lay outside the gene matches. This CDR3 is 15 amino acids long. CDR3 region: CASSLTGHAADTQYF. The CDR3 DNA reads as TGTGCCAGCAGTTTGACAGGGCATGCGGCAGATACGCAGTATTTT.

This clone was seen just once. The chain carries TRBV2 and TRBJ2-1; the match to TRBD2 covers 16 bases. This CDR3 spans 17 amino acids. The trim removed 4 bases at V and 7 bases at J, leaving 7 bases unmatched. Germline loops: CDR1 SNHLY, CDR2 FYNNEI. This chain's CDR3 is CASSGYGGLAGGNEQFF. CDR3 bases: TGTGCCAGCAGTGGGTACGGGGGACTAGCGGGGGGGAATGAGCAGTTCTTC.

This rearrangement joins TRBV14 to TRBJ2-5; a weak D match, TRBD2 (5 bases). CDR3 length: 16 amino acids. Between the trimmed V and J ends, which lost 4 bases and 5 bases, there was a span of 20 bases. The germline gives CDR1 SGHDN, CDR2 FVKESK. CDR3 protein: CASSRSGGATRETQYF. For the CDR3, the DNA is TGTGCCAGCAGCCGAAGCGGTGGAGCCACCCGGGAGACCCAGTACTTC.

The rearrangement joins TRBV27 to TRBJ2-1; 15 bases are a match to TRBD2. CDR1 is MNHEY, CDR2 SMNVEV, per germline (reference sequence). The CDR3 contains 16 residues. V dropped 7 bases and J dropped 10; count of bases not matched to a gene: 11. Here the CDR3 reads CASIHGTSGGSGEQFF. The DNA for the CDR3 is TGTGCCAGCATTCACGGGACTAGCGGGGGGTCGGGGGAGCAGTTCTTC.

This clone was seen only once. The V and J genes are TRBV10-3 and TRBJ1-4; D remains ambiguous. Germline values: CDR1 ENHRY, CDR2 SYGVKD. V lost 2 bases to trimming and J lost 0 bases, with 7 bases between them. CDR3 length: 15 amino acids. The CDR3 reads CAISEAGATNEKLFF. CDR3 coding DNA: TGTGCCATCAGTGAGGCAGGTGCAACTAATGAAAAACTGTTTTTT.

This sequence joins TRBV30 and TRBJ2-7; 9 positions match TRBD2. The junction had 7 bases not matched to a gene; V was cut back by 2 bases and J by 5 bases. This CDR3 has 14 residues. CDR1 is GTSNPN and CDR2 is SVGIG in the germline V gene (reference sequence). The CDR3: CAWSSGTSFHEQYF. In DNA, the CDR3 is TGTGCCTGGAGTTCTGGGACTAGCTTCCACGAGCAGTACTTC.

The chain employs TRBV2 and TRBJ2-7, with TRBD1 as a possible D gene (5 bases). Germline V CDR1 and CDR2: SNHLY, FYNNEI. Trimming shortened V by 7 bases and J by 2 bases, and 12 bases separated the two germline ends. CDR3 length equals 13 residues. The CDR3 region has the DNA TGTGCCAGCAACGGGCAGGGAACCTACGAGCAGTACTTC. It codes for CASNGQGTYEQYF.

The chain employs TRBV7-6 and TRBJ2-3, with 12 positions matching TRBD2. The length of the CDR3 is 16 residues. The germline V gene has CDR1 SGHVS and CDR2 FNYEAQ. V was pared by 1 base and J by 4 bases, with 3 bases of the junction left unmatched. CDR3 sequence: CASSLGTSGGSDTQYF. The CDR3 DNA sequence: TGTGCCAGCAGCTTAGGAACTAGCGGGGGGTCAGATACGCAGTATTTT. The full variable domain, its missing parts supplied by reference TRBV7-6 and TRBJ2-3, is GAGVSQSPRYKVTKRGQDVALRCDPISGHVSLYWYRQALGQGPEFLTYFNYEAQQDKSGLPNDRFSAERPEGSISTLTIQRTEQRDSAMYRCASSLGTSGGSDTQYFGPGTRLTVL.